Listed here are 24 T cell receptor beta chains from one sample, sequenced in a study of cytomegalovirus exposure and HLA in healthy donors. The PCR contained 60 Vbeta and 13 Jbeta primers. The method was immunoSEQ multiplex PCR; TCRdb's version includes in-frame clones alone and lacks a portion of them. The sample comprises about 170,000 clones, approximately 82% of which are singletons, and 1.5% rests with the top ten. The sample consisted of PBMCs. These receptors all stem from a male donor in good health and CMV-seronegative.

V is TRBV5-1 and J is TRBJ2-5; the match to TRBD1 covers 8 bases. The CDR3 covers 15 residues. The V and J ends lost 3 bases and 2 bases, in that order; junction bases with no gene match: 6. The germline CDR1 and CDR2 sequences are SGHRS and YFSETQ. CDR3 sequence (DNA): TGCGCCAGCAGCTGGGGGACAGGCGTACAAGAGACCCAGTACTTC. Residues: CASSWGTGVQETQYF.

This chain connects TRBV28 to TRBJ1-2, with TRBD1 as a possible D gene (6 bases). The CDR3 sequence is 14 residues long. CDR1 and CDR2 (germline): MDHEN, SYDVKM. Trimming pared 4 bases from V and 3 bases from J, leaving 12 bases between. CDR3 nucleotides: TGTGCCAGCAGTTGGATAGGGGGAGACTATGGCTACACCTTC. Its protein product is CASSWIGGDYGYTF.

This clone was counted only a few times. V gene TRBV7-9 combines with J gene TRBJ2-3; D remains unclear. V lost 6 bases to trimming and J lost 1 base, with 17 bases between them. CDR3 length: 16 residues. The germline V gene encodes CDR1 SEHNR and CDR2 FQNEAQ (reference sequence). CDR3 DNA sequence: TGTGCCAGCAGAACATATCCTTCTCCAGGCACAGATACGCAGTATTTT. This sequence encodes CASRTYPSPGTDTQYF.

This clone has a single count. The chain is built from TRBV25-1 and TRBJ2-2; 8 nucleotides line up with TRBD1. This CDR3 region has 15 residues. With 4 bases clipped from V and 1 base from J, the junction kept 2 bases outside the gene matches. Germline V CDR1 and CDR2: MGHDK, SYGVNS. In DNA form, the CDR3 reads TGTGCCAGCAGTGCTGGACAGGGGAACACCGGGGAGCTGTTTTTT. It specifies CASSAGQGNTGELFF.

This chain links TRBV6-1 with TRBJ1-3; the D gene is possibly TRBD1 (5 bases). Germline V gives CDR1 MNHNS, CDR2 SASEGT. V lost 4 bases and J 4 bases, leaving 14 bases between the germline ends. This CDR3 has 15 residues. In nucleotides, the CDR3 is TGTGCCAGCAGTGTGTCCAGGGATGCGGGAAACACCATATATTTT. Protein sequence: CASSVSRDAGNTIYF.

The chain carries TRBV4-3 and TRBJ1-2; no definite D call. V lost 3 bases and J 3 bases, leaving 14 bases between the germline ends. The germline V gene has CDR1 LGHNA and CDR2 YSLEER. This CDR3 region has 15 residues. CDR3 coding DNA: TGCGCCAGCAGCCAGGAATTTCGGGGTGACTATGGCTACACCTTC. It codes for CASSQEFRGDYGYTF.

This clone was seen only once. The CDR3 DNA reads TGCGCCAGCAGCTTGGTGGGACAGGGACTTCTTAAACGGCTCCAAAGCATTCAGTACTTC. Its protein product is CASSLVGQGLLKRLQSIQYF. V is TRBV5-1 and J is TRBJ2-4, with 9 nucleotides matching TRBD1. Germline V gene data show CDR1 as SGHRS and CDR2 as YFSETQ. V lost 0 bases, J lost 9 bases, and 22 bases stayed unmatched. The CDR3 sequence is 20 residues long.

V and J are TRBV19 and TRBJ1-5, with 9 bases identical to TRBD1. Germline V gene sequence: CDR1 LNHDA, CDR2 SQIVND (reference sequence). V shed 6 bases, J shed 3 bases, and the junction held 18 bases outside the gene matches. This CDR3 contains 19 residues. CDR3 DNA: TGTGCCAGTAGCTCCGCCTACCGGACAGGGGATTGGGACAATCAGCCCCAGCATTTT. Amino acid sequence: CASSSAYRTGDWDNQPQHF.

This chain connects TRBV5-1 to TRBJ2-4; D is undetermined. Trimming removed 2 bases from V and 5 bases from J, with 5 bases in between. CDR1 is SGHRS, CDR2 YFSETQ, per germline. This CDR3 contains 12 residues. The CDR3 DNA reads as TGCGCCAGCAGCTTATCCGAAAACATTCAGTACTTC. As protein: CASSLSENIQYF.

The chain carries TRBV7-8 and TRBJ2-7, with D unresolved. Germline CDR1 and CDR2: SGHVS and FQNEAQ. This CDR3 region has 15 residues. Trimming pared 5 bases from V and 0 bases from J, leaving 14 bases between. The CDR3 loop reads CASSAEVPSSYEQYF. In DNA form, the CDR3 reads TGTGCCAGCAGCGCCGAGGTTCCGAGCTCCTACGAGCAGTACTTC.

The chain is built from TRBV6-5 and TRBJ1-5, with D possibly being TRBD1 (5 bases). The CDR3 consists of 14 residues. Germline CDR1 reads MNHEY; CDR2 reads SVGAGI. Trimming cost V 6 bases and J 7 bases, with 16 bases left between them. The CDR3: CASRAFGGGQPQHF. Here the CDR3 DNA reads TGTGCCAGCAGGGCCTTTGGGGGGGGACAGCCCCAGCATTTT.

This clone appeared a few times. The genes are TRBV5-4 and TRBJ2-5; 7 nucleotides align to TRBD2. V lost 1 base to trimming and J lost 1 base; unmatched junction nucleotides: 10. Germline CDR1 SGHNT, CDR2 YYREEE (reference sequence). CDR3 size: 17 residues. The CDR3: CASSLSIQPGGQETQYF. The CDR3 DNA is TGTGCCAGCAGCTTGTCCATCCAGCCGGGGGGCCAAGAGACCCAGTACTTC.

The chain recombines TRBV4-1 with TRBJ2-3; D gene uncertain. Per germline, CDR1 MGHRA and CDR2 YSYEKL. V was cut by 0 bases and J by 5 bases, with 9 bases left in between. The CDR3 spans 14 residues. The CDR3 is CASSQETPRDTQYF. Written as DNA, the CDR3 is TGCGCCAGCAGCCAAGAAACACCCCGAGATACGCAGTATTTT.

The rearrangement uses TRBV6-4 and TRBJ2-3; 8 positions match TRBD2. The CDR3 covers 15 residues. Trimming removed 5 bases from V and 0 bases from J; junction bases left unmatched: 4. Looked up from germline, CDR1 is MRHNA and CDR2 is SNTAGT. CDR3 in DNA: TGTGCCAGCAGTCCCTTAGCGGGGAGCACAGATACGCAGTATTTT. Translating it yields CASSPLAGSTDTQYF.

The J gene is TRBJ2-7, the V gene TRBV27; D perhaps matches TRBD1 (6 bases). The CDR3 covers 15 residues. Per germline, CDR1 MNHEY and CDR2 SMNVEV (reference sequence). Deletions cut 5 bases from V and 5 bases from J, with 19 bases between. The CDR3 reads CASSPQGPLRHEQYF. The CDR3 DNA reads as TGTGCCAGCAGTCCCCAGGGGCCCCTAAGACACGAGCAGTACTTC.

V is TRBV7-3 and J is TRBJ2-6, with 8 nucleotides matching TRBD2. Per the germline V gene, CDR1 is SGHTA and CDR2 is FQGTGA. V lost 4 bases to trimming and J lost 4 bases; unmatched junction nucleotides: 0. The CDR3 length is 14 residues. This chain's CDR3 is CASSSSGGANVLTF. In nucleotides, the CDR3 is TGTGCCAGCAGCTCTAGCGGGGGGGCCAACGTCCTGACTTTC.

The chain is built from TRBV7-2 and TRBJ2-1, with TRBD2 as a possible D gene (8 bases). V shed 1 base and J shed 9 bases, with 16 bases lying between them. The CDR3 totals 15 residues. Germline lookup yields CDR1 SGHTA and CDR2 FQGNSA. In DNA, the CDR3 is TGTGCCAGCAGCTTAGAAGGCGGGAGGACAGGTGAGCAGTTCTTC. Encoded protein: CASSLEGGRTGEQFF.

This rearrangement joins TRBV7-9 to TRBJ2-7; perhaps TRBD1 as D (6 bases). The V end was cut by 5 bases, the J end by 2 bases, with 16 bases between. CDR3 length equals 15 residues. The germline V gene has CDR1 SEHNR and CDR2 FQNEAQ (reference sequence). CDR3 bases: TGTGCCAGCAGCCCGCGATACAGGGAAACCTACGAGCAGTACTTC. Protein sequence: CASSPRYRETYEQYF.

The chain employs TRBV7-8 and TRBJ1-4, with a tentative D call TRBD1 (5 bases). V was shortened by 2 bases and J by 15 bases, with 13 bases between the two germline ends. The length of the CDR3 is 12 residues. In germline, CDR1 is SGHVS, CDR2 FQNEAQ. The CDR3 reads CASSLNPGSMFF. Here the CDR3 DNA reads TGTGCCAGCAGCTTAAACCCAGGGTCAATGTTTTTT.

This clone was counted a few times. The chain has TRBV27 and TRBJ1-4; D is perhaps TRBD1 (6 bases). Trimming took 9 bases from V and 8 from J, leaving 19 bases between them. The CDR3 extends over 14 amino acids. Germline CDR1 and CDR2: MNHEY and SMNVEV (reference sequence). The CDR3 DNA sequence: TGTGCCAGTCACCGGGGGGGCGCGGAGGAAAAACTGTTTTTT. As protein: CASHRGGAEEKLFF.

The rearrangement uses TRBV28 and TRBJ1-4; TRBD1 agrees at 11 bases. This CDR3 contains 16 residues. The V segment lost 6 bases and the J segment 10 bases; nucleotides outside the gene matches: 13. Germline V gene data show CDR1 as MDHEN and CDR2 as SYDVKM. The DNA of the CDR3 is TGTGCCAGCAGCGTTCCCGGGACAGGGGGATCAGGAAAACTGTTTTTT. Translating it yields CASSVPGTGGSGKLFF.

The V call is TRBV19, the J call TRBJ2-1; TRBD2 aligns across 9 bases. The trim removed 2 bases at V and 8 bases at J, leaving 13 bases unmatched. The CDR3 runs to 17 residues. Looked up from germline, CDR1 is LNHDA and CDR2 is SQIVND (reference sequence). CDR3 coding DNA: TGTGCCAGTAGTATATGGGCTAGCGGGGTGGGATGGGATGAGCAGTTCTTC. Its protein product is CASSIWASGVGWDEQFF.

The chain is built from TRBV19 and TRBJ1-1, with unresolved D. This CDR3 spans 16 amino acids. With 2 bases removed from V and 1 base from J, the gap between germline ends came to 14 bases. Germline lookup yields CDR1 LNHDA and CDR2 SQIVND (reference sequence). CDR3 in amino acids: CASSIFTRAANTEAFF. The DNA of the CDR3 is TGTGCCAGTAGTATATTTACCCGCGCGGCGAACACTGAAGCTTTCTTT.

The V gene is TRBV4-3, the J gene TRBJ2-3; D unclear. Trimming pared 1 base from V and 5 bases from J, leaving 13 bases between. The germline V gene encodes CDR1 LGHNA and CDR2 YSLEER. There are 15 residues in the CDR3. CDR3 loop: CASSQASRFGDTQYF. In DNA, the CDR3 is TGCGCCAGCAGCCAAGCCTCGCGGTTCGGAGATACGCAGTATTTT.